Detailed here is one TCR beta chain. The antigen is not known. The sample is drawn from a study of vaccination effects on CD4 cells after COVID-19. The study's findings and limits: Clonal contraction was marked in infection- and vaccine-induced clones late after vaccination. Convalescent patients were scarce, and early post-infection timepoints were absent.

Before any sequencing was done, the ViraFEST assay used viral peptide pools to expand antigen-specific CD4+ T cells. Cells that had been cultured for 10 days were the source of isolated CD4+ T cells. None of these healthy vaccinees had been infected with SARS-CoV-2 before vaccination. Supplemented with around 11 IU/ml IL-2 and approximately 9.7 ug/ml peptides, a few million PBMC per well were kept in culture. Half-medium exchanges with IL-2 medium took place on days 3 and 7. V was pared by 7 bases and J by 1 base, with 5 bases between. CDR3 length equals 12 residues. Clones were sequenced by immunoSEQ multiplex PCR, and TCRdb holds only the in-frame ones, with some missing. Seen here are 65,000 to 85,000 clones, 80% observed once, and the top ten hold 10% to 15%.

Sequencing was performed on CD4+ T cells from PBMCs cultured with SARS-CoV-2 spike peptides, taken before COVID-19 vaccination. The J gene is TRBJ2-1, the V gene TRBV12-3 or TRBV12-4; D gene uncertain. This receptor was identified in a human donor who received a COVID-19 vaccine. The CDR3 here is CASKVSYNEQFF. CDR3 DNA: TGTGCCAGCAAGGTTTCCTACAATGAGCAGTTCTTC.